This TCR beta chain was captured by sequencing in a study of PD-L1 blockade in urothelial cancer. Sample time point: peripheral blood 6 weeks after treatment start. Assay: immunoSEQ multiplex PCR; the TCRdb copy retains only in-frame clones and omits some. The sample has over 100,000 clones; less than 95% are singletons. The CDR3 sequence is 15 residues long. Trimming shortened V by 3 bases and J by 7 bases, and 18 bases separated the two germline ends. Germline CDR1 reads MNHEY; CDR2 reads SMNVEV (reference sequence). This receptor was obtained from a man between 60 and 75 years old with urothelial cancer. V gene TRBV27 combines with J gene TRBJ2-5; maybe TRBD2 (6 bases). The sequenced sample was PBMCs, obtained around atezolizumab (anti-PD-L1) treatment. CDR3 coding DNA: TGTGCCAGCAGTTTTAGCGCGGGAAGCCCGGGGACCCAGTACTTC. Residues: CASSFSAGSPGTQYF.